This T cell receptor beta chain comes out of a study of identical twins. J gave up 2 bases and V 2 bases, and 20 bases lay outside the gene matches. This CDR3 is 21 amino acids long. Study results and limitations: Within cord blood, abundant beta clonotypes carried fewer insertions, but memory repertoires showed no such trend. Modeled out-of-frame TCR alpha sharing in monozygotic twins fell below observed levels. Because invariant MAIT and iNKT cells could be present, zero-insertion analyses could be partly confounded.

Unique molecular identifiers were in the cDNA, with template-switch universal primer binding. From the 5' RACE reads, TCRdb called clonotypes with MiXCR, one entry per CDR3 protein. Here the sample spans roughly 250,000 distinct CDR3 sequences, 7.5% being singletons. The sample holds many counts of this clonotype. Its target is not known. In addition, the sample was reused for a study of yellow fever vaccine responses in identical twins.

The source of this sequence is a woman aged 18-29 years in good health. The rearrangement joins TRBV12-3 or TRBV12-4 to TRBJ2-4, with 8 bases that match TRBD1. Sequences were obtained from CD8+ T cells sorted from blood. CDR3: CASSLSPDRAGIYGTKNIQYF. The CDR3 DNA sequence: TGTGCCAGCAGTTTAAGTCCGGACAGGGCTGGGATTTATGGTACCAAAAACATTCAGTACTTC.